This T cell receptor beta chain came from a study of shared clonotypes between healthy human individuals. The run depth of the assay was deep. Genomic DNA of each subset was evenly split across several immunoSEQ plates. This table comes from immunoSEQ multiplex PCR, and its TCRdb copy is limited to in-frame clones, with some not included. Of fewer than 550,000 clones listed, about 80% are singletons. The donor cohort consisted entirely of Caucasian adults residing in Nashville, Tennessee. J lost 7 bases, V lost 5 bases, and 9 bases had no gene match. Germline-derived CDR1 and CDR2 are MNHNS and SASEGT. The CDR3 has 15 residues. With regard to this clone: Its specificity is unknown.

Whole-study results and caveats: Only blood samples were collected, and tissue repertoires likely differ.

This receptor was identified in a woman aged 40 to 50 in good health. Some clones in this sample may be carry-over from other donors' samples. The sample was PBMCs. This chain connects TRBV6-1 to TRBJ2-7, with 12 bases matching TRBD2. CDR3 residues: CASSPSGRARWEQYF. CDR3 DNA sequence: TGTGCCAGCAGTCCTAGCGGGAGGGCACGGTGGGAGCAGTACTTC.